Listed below are T cell receptor beta chains from one sample, sequenced in a study of neurological immune-mediated disorders. One entry per CDR3 protein, called by TCRdb with MiXCR from the 5' RACE reads. The sample holds tens of thousands of distinct CDR3 sequences, approximately 3.6% seen once. The sample taken for sequencing was CD4+ T cells from blood. Receptor source: a woman in her forties with multiple sclerosis. Both conserved end residues are part of each CDR3. The order of the fields is CDR3 length, clone size, J gene, D gene, V gene, CDR3 DNA, CDR3 protein. D genes are given only for firm matches. The size of a clone is reported for some rows only, either as once, few or many, or as a class for expanded clones.

18 | . | TRBJ2-1 | . | TRBV7-3 | TGTGCCAGCAGCTATAGCGGCACAGGTGGGATTCCCTACAATGAGCAGTTCTTC | CASSYSGTGGIPYNEQFF
11 | many | TRBJ2-7 | . | TRBV7-9 | TGTGCCAGCAGCTTAGTGGACGAGCAGTACTTC | CASSLVDEQYF
15 | many | TRBJ2-1 | . | TRBV10-3 | TGTGCCATCAGTGAAAGAGCGGTATCCTACAATGAGCAGTTCTTC | CAISERAVSYNEQFF
13 | many | TRBJ2-7 | . | TRBV20-1 | TGCAGTGCTACCCCGGACAGTTCGGGGGAGCAGTACTTC | CSATPDSSGEQYF
15 | many | TRBJ1-5 | . | TRBV12-3/TRBV12-4 | TGTGCCAGCAGTTTACAGACAGTTAGCAATCAGCCCCAGCATTTT | CASSLQTVSNQPQHF
17 | many | TRBJ2-7 | . | TRBV15 | TGTGCCACCAGCACTATTTTCACAGACTCGGGGAACCACGAGCAGTACTTC | CATSTIFTDSGNHEQYF
14 | many | TRBJ2-2 | . | TRBV5-1 | TGCGCCAGCAGCTTCAGGGACCCCACCGGGGAGCTGTTTTTT | CASSFRDPTGELFF
18 | many | TRBJ2-6 | . | TRBV18 | TGTGCCAGCTCACCAAGTGAGGGGGTCGGCGCTGGGGCCAACGTCCTGACTTTC | CASSPSEGVGAGANVLTF
13 | many | TRBJ1-2 | . | TRBV5-1 | TGCGCCAGCAAACGGTCCTTTACGCGGGGCTACACCTTC | CASKRSFTRGYTF
14 | many | TRBJ2-5 | TRBD2 | TRBV6-6 | TGTGCCAGCCTGCGGGGGGGGTTGGCAGAGACCCAGTACTTC | CASLRGGLAETQYF
16 | many | TRBJ2-7 | TRBD2 | TRBV10-3 | TGTGCCATCAGTGCCCATACTAGCGGGGGAACCTACGAGCAGTACTTC | CAISAHTSGGTYEQYF
14 | many | TRBJ1-5 | . | TRBV5-1 | TGCGCCAGCAGCTTGGAGGGGACTAATCAGCCCCAGCATTTT | CASSLEGTNQPQHF
13 | many | TRBJ2-7 | . | TRBV5-5 | TGTGCCAGCAGCTTTTCCCCTACCTACGAGCAGTACTTC | CASSFSPTYEQYF
14 | . | TRBJ2-5 | . | TRBV18 | TGTGCCAGCTCACCAGTACAGTCCCTGGAGACCCAGTACTTC | CASSPVQSLETQYF
13 | many | TRBJ1-1 | . | TRBV6-6 | TGTGCCAGCCTAAGAACAGAAGCCACTGAAGCTTTCTTT | CASLRTEATEAFF
14 | many | TRBJ1-6 | . | TRBV20-1 | TGCAGTGCTAGAGTCGTGGGGCGGAATTCACCCCTCCACTTT | CSARVVGRNSPLHF
17 | many | TRBJ2-3 | TRBD2 | TRBV2 | TGTGCCAGCAGTTCCGGGACTAGCGGGGGGATGACAGATACGCAGTATTTT | CASSSGTSGGMTDTQYF
15 | many | TRBJ2-4 | . | TRBV2 | TGTGCCAGCAGTCCCGTCACCCGACTGGATAACATTCAGTACTTC | CASSPVTRLDNIQYF
14 | many | TRBJ1-1 | . | TRBV6-5 | TGTGCCAGCAGTCCATCTCTGGGGTACCCTGAAGCTTTCTTT | CASSPSLGYPEAFF
16 | many | TRBJ1-5 | . | TRBV20-1 | TGCAGTGCTAGTCGCACTATGGGCCTTATCAATCAGCCCCAGCATTTT | CSASRTMGLINQPQHF
14 | many | TRBJ1-2 | . | TRBV5-1 | TGCGCCAGCAGCAGGCAGGAGGTTCCAGATGGCTACACCTTC | CASSRQEVPDGYTF
15 | many | TRBJ2-7 | TRBD1 | TRBV7-9 | TGTGCCAGCAGCTTGGGGACAGGGGATTCCGACGAGCAGTACTTC | CASSLGTGDSDEQYF
15 | many | TRBJ1-1 | . | TRBV11-2 | TGTGCCAGCAGCTTACGGAGTGCCTGGAACACTGAAGCTTTCTTT | CASSLRSAWNTEAFF
12 | many | TRBJ1-5 | . | TRBV29-1 | TGCAGCGTTGGCAGGGGCAATCAGCCCCAGCATTTT | CSVGRGNQPQHF
18 | many | TRBJ1-6 | . | TRBV5-1 | TGCGCCAGCAGCTTTACGACAGGACAGTTTTTGCGATATTCACCCCTCCACTTT | CASSFTTGQFLRYSPLHF
13 | many | TRBJ1-5 | . | TRBV5-1 | TGCGCCAGCAGCCCCGAGGGGAATCAGCCCCAGCATTTT | CASSPEGNQPQHF
16 | many | TRBJ2-3 | TRBD2 | TRBV3-1 | TGTGCCAGCAGCCACCTAGCGGGGGGGCGTTCAGATACGCAGTATTTT | CASSHLAGGRSDTQYF
15 | many | TRBJ1-4 | . | TRBV5-1 | TGCGCCAGCAGCTCGGACGGCAGCGTCGACGAAAAACTGTTTTTT | CASSSDGSVDEKLFF
11 | many | TRBJ2-3 | . | TRBV7-3 | TGTGCCAGCATGAAGAAAGATACGCAGTATTTT | CASMKKDTQYF